Here is one T cell receptor (beta chain) with its context. The sample belongs to a study of T-cell memory formation after mild COVID-19. V lost 3 bases, J lost 2 bases, and 8 bases lay in between. The CDR3 contains 13 residues. Germline-derived CDR1 and CDR2 are SGHTA and FQGNSA. TCRdb reprocessed the 5' RACE reads via MiXCR and lists one record per CDR3 protein. The repertoire holds roughly 610,000 distinct CDR3 sequences, with approximately 15% as singletons. Source material: PBMCs or a T cell subset sorted from them (not recorded which). This TCR was recovered from an adult woman who had mild COVID-19 (a few samples of this study predate the infection). Cell type and time point are not known. This chain connects TRBV7-2 to TRBJ2-7; maybe TRBD2 (5 bases). The CDR3 is CASSFTGTYEQYF. DNA of the CDR3: TGTGCCAGCAGCTTTACCGGGACCTACGAGCAGTACTTC.